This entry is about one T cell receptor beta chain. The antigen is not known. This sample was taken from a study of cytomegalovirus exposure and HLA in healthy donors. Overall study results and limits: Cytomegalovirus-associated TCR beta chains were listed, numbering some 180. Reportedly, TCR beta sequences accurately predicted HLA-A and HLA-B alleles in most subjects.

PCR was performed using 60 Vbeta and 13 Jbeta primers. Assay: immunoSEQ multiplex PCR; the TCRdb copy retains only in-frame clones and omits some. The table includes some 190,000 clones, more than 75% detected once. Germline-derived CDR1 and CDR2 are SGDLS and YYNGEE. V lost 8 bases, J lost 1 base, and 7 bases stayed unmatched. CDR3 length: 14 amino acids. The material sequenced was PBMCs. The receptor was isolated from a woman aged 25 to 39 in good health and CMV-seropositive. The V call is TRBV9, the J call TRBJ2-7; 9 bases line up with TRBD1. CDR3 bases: TGTGCCAGTCAGCAGGGACAGGGATCCTACGAGCAGTACTTC. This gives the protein CASQQGQGSYEQYF. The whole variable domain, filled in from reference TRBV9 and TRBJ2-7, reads DSGVTQTPKHLITATGQRVTLRCSPRSGDLSVYWYQQSLDQGLQFLIQYYNGEERAKGNILERFSAQQFPDLHSELNLSSLELGDSALYFCASQQGQGSYEQYFGPGTRLTVT.